This T cell receptor (beta chain) came from a study of cytomegalovirus exposure and HLA in healthy donors. Study-level information: The platform used for the roughly 110 validation repertoires matched that of the roughly 720 first-cohort repertoires, a later analysis reported.

The CDR3 runs to 16 residues. The V gene's germline CDR1 is MNHEY and CDR2 SMNVEV (reference sequence). Between the trimmed V and J ends, which lost 5 bases and 4 bases, there was a span of 17 bases. Overall study results and limits: Reports showed the classifier diagnosing cytomegalovirus status with high specificity and sensitivity. Researchers catalogued approximately 170 TCR beta chains as cytomegalovirus-associated.

A remark on this clone: Its antigen is unknown.

Separate from the 666-subject first cohort was the approximately 110-subject validation cohort, to which the donors belonged. Using immunoSEQ multiplex PCR, the repertoire was profiled, and TCRdb retains in-frame clones only, with some absent. Of about 120,000 clones in the sample, approximately 87% are singletons; the top ten hold about 6.3%. The TCR was taken from a young woman in good health and CMV-seropositive. V usage is TRBV27 and J usage is TRBJ1-4; TRBD1 might be the D (6 bases). The specimen was PBMCs. CDR3 DNA: TGTGCCAGCAGTATCCCAGACAGGTTGAATAATGAAAAACTGTTTTTT. It encodes CASSIPDRLNNEKLFF. Together with reference TRBV27 and TRBJ1-4, the CDR3 gives the full variable domain: EAQVTQNPRYLITVTGKKLTVTCSQNMNHEYMSWYRQDPGLGLRQIYYSMNVEVTDKGDVPEGYKVSRKEKRNFPLILESPSPNQTSLYFCASSIPDRLNNEKLFFGSGTQLSVL.